This TCR beta chain stems from a study of Ad26.COV2.S vaccination and SARS-CoV-2 variants. In the study overall: Administration of Ad26.COV2.S was intramuscular, either once or twice 56 days apart. Overall study findings and caveats: People who got the vaccine had more spike-specific TCR breadth than people who got placebo.

Only in-frame clones appear in the TCRdb table, and some are missing; sequencing was by immunoSEQ multiplex PCR. The repertoire holds hundreds of thousands of clones, with more than 75% as singletons. As to this clone: Its cognate antigen is unknown.

Treatment given: roughly 18 received Ad26.COV2.S at low or high dose, single or two shots; five or six received placebo; per-sample allocation not given. Sample collection was performed on day 63 after the first vaccine or placebo injection. Aged 18-55 years, donor was enrolled in Boston in about 2020. Losses at the gene ends were 2 bases for V and 5 bases for J; bases not matched to a gene: 8. Germline lookup yields CDR1 KGHSH and CDR2 LQKENI. This CDR3 is built from 15 residues. This chain connects TRBV18 to TRBJ2-7; 8 bases align to TRBD1. The TCR comes from a person between 18 and 60 years old who received the Ad26.COV2.S COVID-19 vaccine or a placebo. The source material was peripheral blood, sampled in a trial of Ad26.COV2.S vaccine versus placebo. For the CDR3, the DNA is TGTGCCAGCTCACCAGTCCCGGACAGGGTGGACGAGCAGTACTTC. Protein: CASSPVPDRVDEQYF. The variable domain in full, completed from reference TRBV18 and TRBJ2-7, reads NAGVMQNPRHLVRRRGQEARLRCSPMKGHSHVYWYRQLPEEGLKFMVYLQKENIIDESGMPKERFSAEFPKEGPSILRIQQVVRGDSAAYFCASSPVPDRVDEQYFGPGTRLTVT.